Below, 8 T cell receptor beta chains from the same sample are listed, as sequenced in a study of early T cells in non-severe SARS-CoV-2 infection (dated by TCRdb to about 2021). To prepare the library, 5' RACE was applied. Sequencing was performed on a NextSeq 500. Clones were called with MiXCR by TCRdb after fastp trimmed the public reads at Q25, and only in-frame beta chains were retained. Rows are unified per CDR3 protein, each entry keeping the most common DNA and genes. In all, the sample holds some 35,000 distinct CDR3 sequences, and roughly 3.9% of those were seen once. Of the sample, 9% to 10% falls within the top ten clones. The sample taken for sequencing was whole blood. The receptors originated from an adult who was a healthcare worker with PCR-confirmed SARS-CoV-2 infection or an uninfected control (not recorded which).

By proportion, this clonotype is medium-sized. V gene TRBV7-9 combines with J gene TRBJ2-1; D is unresolved. Germline CDR1 and CDR2: SEHNR and FQNEAQ (reference sequence). The CDR3 loop spans 14 amino acids. Deletions cut 5 bases from V and 6 bases from J, with 14 bases between. The CDR3 DNA sequence: TGTGCCAGCAGCCCGTCAGTTTCAGGCAATGAGCAGTTCTTC. It codes for CASSPSVSGNEQFF.

This clonotype was seen at least ten times. This chain links TRBV5-1 with TRBJ2-3; D remains unclear. V gave up 0 bases and J gave up 1 base, with 12 bases separating them. Germline CDR1 SGHRS, CDR2 YFSETQ. The CDR3 has 16 amino acids. The chain's CDR3 is CASSLEGHSGTDTQYF. The CDR3, as DNA: TGCGCCAGCAGCTTGGAGGGTCACTCGGGCACAGATACGCAGTATTTT.

This clonotype appeared many times. This chain connects TRBV29-1 to TRBJ1-2; unclear D gene. The V gene's germline CDR1 is SQVTM and CDR2 ANQGSEA. The CDR3 totals 13 residues. Trimming cost V 2 bases and J 8 bases, with 15 bases left between them. The CDR3 loop reads CSVESPPSGGYTF. The CDR3 DNA reads TGCAGCGTTGAATCCCCTCCCTCTGGAGGCTACACCTTC.

The chain recombines TRBV5-4 with TRBJ2-5, with 8 nucleotides matching TRBD2. The CDR3 totals 15 residues. Per germline, CDR1 SGHNT and CDR2 YYREEE (reference sequence). V lost 4 bases, J lost 5 bases, and 10 bases stayed unmatched. DNA for the CDR3: TGTGCCAGCAGCAACGGACTAGCTGGTTACGAGACCCAGTACTTC. It encodes CASSNGLAGYETQYF.

As to this clonotype: A much larger clone is a single base away; this may be a read error. CDR3: CASEVFQETQYF. CDR3 DNA sequence: TGTGCCAGCGAGGTCTTCCAAGAGACCCAGTACTTC. The gene calls are TRBV2 and TRBJ2-5; no clear D gene. Trimming pared 8 bases from V and 1 base from J, leaving 8 bases between. CDR3 length: 12 residues. Germline V lookup: CDR1 SNHLY, CDR2 FYNNEI.

Many counts were recorded for this clonotype. The rearrangement links TRBV6-2 or TRBV6-3 to TRBJ2-7, with D perhaps TRBD2 (6 bases). Trimming pared 0 bases from V and 3 bases from J, leaving 9 bases between. This CDR3 has 14 residues. Germline V gene data show CDR1 as MNHEY and CDR2 as SVGEGT. The CDR3 protein is CASSYSEGFYEQYV. In DNA, the CDR3 is TGTGCCAGCAGTTACTCGGAGGGATTCTACGAGCAGTACGTC.

This clonotype came up many times. The chain combines TRBV28 with TRBJ2-7, with unresolved D. CDR1 MDHEN and CDR2 SYDVKM come from the germline V gene. The V gene lost 5 bases and the J gene lost 0 bases, with 14 bases spanning the gap. The CDR3 extends over 15 amino acids. This CDR3 is CASSPYHLSSYEQYF. The CDR3, as DNA: TGTGCCAGCAGTCCATATCATTTGAGCTCCTACGAGCAGTACTTC.

This clonotype was counted many times. This chain joins TRBV29-1 and TRBJ2-1; no clear D. Trimming left V 3 bases short and J 12 bases short, with 12 bases between. The germline CDR1 and CDR2 sequences are SQVTM and ANQGSEA. This CDR3 is 11 amino acids long. Written as DNA, the CDR3 is TGCAGCGTTGAGGTTACCGTCGGGCAGTTCTTC. Its translation is CSVEVTVGQFF.